This T cell receptor beta chain appears in the sequencing data of a study of CD4 T cells in relation to SARS-CoV-2 and coronaviruses. Turning to the study itself: After roughly 11 days of antigen culture, PBMC TCR beta CDR3s were sequenced. Controls used an HIV-1 Nef peptide pool or no peptide.

This clone appeared a single time. Its target is unknown. Measured with immunoSEQ multiplex PCR; TCRdb has only the in-frame clones, and not every one. This sample yields around 16,000 clones, of which more than 75% are seen a single time; around a sixth belongs to the top ten. The CDR3 consists of 14 residues. Germline V gives CDR1 SGHTA, CDR2 FQGTGA. Losses at the gene ends were 5 bases for V and 5 bases for J; bases not matched to a gene: 6. Before the COVID-19 pandemic, during about 2010-2018, CD4+ T cells were taken from unexposed donors. After about ten days of culture, CD4+ T cells were isolated. Cells permitting, SARS-CoV-2 S/N and four cold-coronavirus spikes were tested on unexposed-donor CD4+ T cells. Approximately 1.8 million PBMCs per well were cultured with around 9.9 IU/ml IL-2.

The J gene is TRBJ2-5, the V gene TRBV7-3; 9 nucleotides agree with TRBD1. The sequenced sample consisted of CD4+ T cells from PBMCs, cultured in vitro. The sequence was obtained from a human donor in good health. This CDR3 reads CASSQQGAGETQYF. DNA of the CDR3: TGTGCCAGCAGCCAACAGGGGGCAGGGGAGACCCAGTACTTC.